These 32 T cell receptor beta chains were all obtained from the same sample, sequenced in a study of shared T cell receptors in the human thymus. Method: immunoSEQ multiplex PCR; TCRdb's copy keeps in-frame clones and lacks some. The repertoire consists of about 660,000 clones, with approximately 90% occurring once and the leading ten covering approximately 0.011%. The sample was also linked to a second study, of human thymus T cells.

Sequenced material: thymocytes. The receptors shown here come from a boy under two years old with a congenital heart defect.

The chain links TRBV27 to TRBJ1-5; D not resolved. The CDR3 runs 14 residues. Germline CDR1 and CDR2: MNHEY and SMNVEV (reference sequence). The V end lost 3 bases, the J end lost 10 bases, and 16 bases lay between the germline ends. Here the CDR3 reads CASSFRHMISPQHF. The CDR3 DNA sequence: TGTGCCAGCAGTTTTAGACATATGATCAGCCCCCAGCATTTT.

This clone was counted a few times. This chain links TRBV6-5 with TRBJ1-1, with D possibly matching TRBD1 (5 bases). The CDR3 spans 14 residues. From germline, CDR1 is MNHEY and CDR2 SVGAGI. Trimming removed 0 bases from V and 4 bases from J, with 9 bases in between. The CDR3, as DNA: TGTGCCAGCAGTTACTCGGGCAGGGTCACTGAAGCTTTCTTT. Its protein is CASSYSGRVTEAFF.

This sequence joins TRBV7-8 and TRBJ2-7, with D possibly TRBD1 on 5 matching bases. The CDR3 totals 16 residues. V lost 4 bases to trimming and J lost 5 bases, with 21 bases between them. CDR1 is SGHVS and CDR2 is FQNEAQ in the germline V gene. In nucleotides, the CDR3 is TGTGCCAGCAGCTATCGCTATCAGGGTAGAGTTGACGAGCAGTACTTC. This translates into CASSYRYQGRVDEQYF. The full variable domain, completed using reference TRBV7-8 and TRBJ2-7, is GAGVSQSPRYKVAKRGQDVALRCDPISGHVSLFWYQQALGQGPEFLTYFQNEAQLDKSGLPSDRFFAERPEGSVSTLKIQRTQQEDSAVYLCASSYRYQGRVDEQYFGPGTRLTVT.

This chain connects TRBV4-3 to TRBJ1-1; tentatively, D is TRBD1 (6 bases). Per the germline V gene, CDR1 is LGHNA and CDR2 is YSLEER. CDR3 length equals 14 residues. V was trimmed by 7 bases and J by 1 base, leaving 13 bases between them. CDR3 residues: CASTAGAGNTEAFF. The CDR3 DNA sequence: TGCGCCAGCACCGCAGGGGCGGGGAACACTGAAGCTTTCTTT.

The chain has TRBV7-2 and TRBJ2-7; TRBD2 matches at 11 bases. The V gene's germline CDR1 is SGHTA and CDR2 FQGNSA. The CDR3 contains 14 residues. The trim removed 5 bases at V and 5 bases at J, leaving 5 bases unmatched. In DNA, the CDR3 is TGTGCCAGCAGCCATAGCGGGAGGGGGGACGAGCAGTACTTC. As protein: CASSHSGRGDEQYF.

The J gene is TRBJ1-5, the V gene TRBV30; perhaps TRBD1 as D (5 bases). The CDR3 loop spans 15 amino acids. Per germline, CDR1 GTSNPN and CDR2 SVGIG (reference sequence). Trimming cost V 0 bases and J 0 bases, with 9 bases left between them. The CDR3 sequence: CAWSVPGGSNQPQHF. The CDR3 region has the DNA TGTGCCTGGAGTGTCCCCGGGGGTAGCAATCAGCCCCAGCATTTT.

The chain combines TRBV4-3 with TRBJ2-7; 7 bases agree with TRBD2. The CDR3 runs 17 residues. Germline lookup yields CDR1 LGHNA and CDR2 YSLEER. The junction had 11 bases not matched to a gene; V was cut back by 0 bases and J by 3 bases. The CDR3 DNA is TGCGCCAGCAGCCAAGATCTTCCGGCTAGCGGTGACTACGAGCAGTACTTC. Protein sequence: CASSQDLPASGDYEQYF.

This clone was counted once. The rearrangement links TRBV30 to TRBJ2-3, with D possibly being TRBD2 (6 bases). The germline V gene encodes CDR1 GTSNPN and CDR2 SVGIG (reference sequence). The CDR3 is made up of 19 amino acids. Trimming shortened V by 5 bases and J by 2 bases, and 29 bases separated the two germline ends. CDR3 loop: CAWGGKGRDVRGNTDTQYF. In DNA form, the CDR3 reads TGTGCCTGGGGGGGGAAGGGGCGGGACGTCCGCGGCAACACAGATACGCAGTATTTT.

The CDR3 reads CASSSSGRSTYEQYF. DNA of the CDR3: TGTGCCAGCAGCTCTAGCGGGAGGTCCACCTACGAGCAGTACTTC. The chain carries TRBV11-2 and TRBJ2-7, with 11 bases matching TRBD2. CDR3 length equals 15 residues. Per germline, CDR1 SGHAT and CDR2 FQNNGV. V lost 4 bases to trimming and J lost 2 bases; unmatched junction nucleotides: 4.

This clone showed up just a few times. The chain joins TRBV29-1 to TRBJ2-3; D is ambiguous. Germline V CDR1 and CDR2: SQVTM, ANQGSEA. CDR3 size: 14 residues. V lost 1 base, J lost 0 bases, and 8 bases lay in between. The CDR3 DNA sequence: TGCAGCGTTGAAGGCAGCGCTAGCACAGATACGCAGTATTTT. This gives the protein CSVEGSASTDTQYF.

This chain joins TRBV5-1 and TRBJ2-1, with a tentative D call TRBD2 (5 bases). The CDR3 is 18 amino acids. The germline V and J ends were trimmed by 0 bases and 0 bases, with 16 bases remaining between them. From germline, CDR1 is SGHRS and CDR2 YFSETQ. CDR3 bases: TGCGCCAGCAGCTTGGGGCCGCTAGCTTCTAGCTCCTACAATGAGCAGTTCTTC. Amino acids: CASSLGPLASSSYNEQFF.

This clone was seen a few times. J is TRBJ1-4 and V is TRBV5-6; D ambiguous. Germline lookup yields CDR1 SGHDT and CDR2 YYEEEE. Trimming removed 3 bases at V and 0 bases at J, with 15 bases between. There are 17 residues in the CDR3. The CDR3 loop reads CASSSDGSSSTNEKLFF. The CDR3, as DNA: TGTGCCAGCAGCTCTGACGGGAGTTCCTCAACTAATGAAAAACTGTTTTTT.

The V call is TRBV2, the J call TRBJ1-1; D is unclear. Germline CDR1 reads SNHLY; CDR2 reads FYNNEI. V shed 5 bases and J shed 3 bases, with 16 bases lying between them. CDR3 length: 15 amino acids. CDR3 nucleotides: TGTGCCAGCAGTCCACGGGGAGGGTATGACACTGAAGCTTTCTTT. Translation gives CASSPRGGYDTEAFF.

V gene TRBV6-1 combines with J gene TRBJ2-4, with 7 bases lining up with TRBD1. CDR3 length: 16 amino acids. CDR1 is MNHNS and CDR2 is SASEGT in the germline V gene. V dropped 1 base and J dropped 3; count of bases not matched to a gene: 6. CDR3 loop: CASSEGTGRRKNIQYF. The DNA for the CDR3 is TGTGCCAGCAGTGAAGGGACAGGCAGGCGCAAAAACATTCAGTACTTC.

The chain has TRBV29-1 and TRBJ2-6; D possibly corresponds to TRBD1 (6 bases). Germline values: CDR1 SQVTM, CDR2 ANQGSEA. Trimming removed 6 bases at V and 0 bases at J, with 15 bases between. This CDR3 comprises 16 residues. The CDR3 here is CSVLQGTYSGANVLTF. The DNA of the CDR3 is TGCAGCGTGCTACAGGGAACTTACTCTGGGGCCAACGTCCTGACTTTC.

The chain is built from TRBV5-4 and TRBJ2-1; a weak D match, TRBD2 (5 bases). V lost 0 bases and J lost 15, with 19 bases in between. Germline CDR1 reads SGHNT; CDR2 reads YYREEE (reference sequence). The CDR3 length is 14 residues. CDR3 residues: CASSLGPLAPLRFF. CDR3 coding DNA: TGTGCCAGCAGCTTGGGGCCGTTAGCGCCCCTACGGTTCTTC.

J is TRBJ1-1 and V is TRBV29-1, with 7 bases identical to TRBD1. After removal of 1 base from V and 1 base from J, the junction contained 15 bases not matched to a gene. Germline assignment: CDR1 SQVTM and CDR2 ANQGSEA. CDR3 size: 18 residues. DNA of the CDR3: TGCAGCGTTGAAGCTCCACATGACAGGGAGAAAAGGAACACTGAAGCTTTCTTT. Protein product: CSVEAPHDREKRNTEAFF.

The V gene is TRBV13, the J gene TRBJ2-1; 9 nucleotides agree with TRBD2. The V and J ends lost 3 bases and 4 bases, in that order; junction bases with no gene match: 7. The CDR3 is 16 amino acids. The germline V gene encodes CDR1 PRHDT and CDR2 FYEKMQ (reference sequence). The DNA for the CDR3 is TGTGCCAGCAGCTTGGGTAGCGGGAGTGGGTACAATGAGCAGTTCTTC. Residues: CASSLGSGSGYNEQFF.

The chain recombines TRBV4-1 with TRBJ2-2; 7 bases are shared with TRBD2. CDR1 and CDR2 from the germline V gene are MGHRA and YSYEKL. The CDR3 has 17 amino acids. After removal of 4 bases from V and 5 bases from J, the junction contained 13 bases not matched to a gene. The CDR3 DNA reads as TGCGCCAGCAGCCGAATTCCTGGACTAGGCATGACCGGGGAGCTGTTTTTT. Its translation is CASSRIPGLGMTGELFF.

This chain links TRBV7-9 with TRBJ2-7; 9 nucleotides align to TRBD1. CDR3 size: 13 residues. Germline lookup yields CDR1 SEHNR and CDR2 FQNEAQ (reference sequence). V shed 5 bases, J shed 4 bases, and the junction held 3 bases outside the gene matches. CDR3 in amino acids: CASSPTGGYEQYF. Written as DNA, the CDR3 is TGTGCCAGCAGCCCGACAGGGGGGTACGAGCAGTACTTC. Filled out from reference TRBV7-9 and TRBJ2-7, the complete variable domain reads DTGVSQNPRHKITKRGQNVTFRCDPISEHNRLYWYRQTLGQGPEFLTYFQNEAQLEKSRLLSDRFSAERPKGSFSTLEIQRTEQGDSAMYLCASSPTGGYEQYFGPGTRLTVT.

This clone was observed a few times. V usage is TRBV28 and J usage is TRBJ2-7, with 8 bases identical to TRBD1. The CDR3 sequence is 15 residues long. The V gene's germline CDR1 is MDHEN and CDR2 SYDVKM. After removal of 5 bases from V and 3 bases from J, the junction contained 9 bases not matched to a gene. The CDR3 DNA reads TGTGCCAGCAGTCCGGCGAAGGACAGGGTCTACGAGCAGTACTTC. Translation gives CASSPAKDRVYEQYF.

The rearrangement links TRBV29-1 to TRBJ1-1, with a possible D match to TRBD1 (6 bases). The CDR3 is 11 amino acids. Germline values: CDR1 SQVTM, CDR2 ANQGSEA. The germline V and J ends were trimmed by 4 bases and 8 bases, with 11 bases remaining between them. The CDR3 nucleotides are TGCAGCGTTGGCCCAACAGGGGAAGCTTTCTTT. Protein sequence: CSVGPTGEAFF.

The chain has TRBV11-2 and TRBJ2-1; 7 bases line up with TRBD2. With V trimmed by 5 bases and J by 1 base, 11 bases remained unmatched. CDR3 length: 17 amino acids. Germline CDR1 is SGHAT and CDR2 is FQNNGV. CDR3 in amino acids: CASSLPGAGESYNEQFF. In nucleotides, the CDR3 is TGTGCCAGCAGCCTCCCCGGGGCGGGAGAGTCCTACAATGAGCAGTTCTTC.

This clone was counted between two and nine times. The chain uses TRBV5-4 and TRBJ2-7; 11 nucleotides align to TRBD2. Losses at the gene ends were 4 bases for V and 3 bases for J; bases not matched to a gene: 6. CDR3 size: 15 residues. Germline CDR1 SGHNT, CDR2 YYREEE (reference sequence). The CDR3 spells CASSGGLADLYEQYF. CDR3 nucleotides: TGTGCCAGCAGCGGGGGACTAGCGGATCTCTACGAGCAGTACTTC.

The CDR3: CASSRPTDTDTQYF. DNA of the CDR3: TGTGCCAGCAGCCGCCCTACAGACACAGATACGCAGTATTTT. The chain joins TRBV5-6 to TRBJ2-3; D unresolved. CDR1 and CDR2 (germline): SGHDT, YYEEEE. Trimming stripped 4 bases from V and 2 bases from J, with 11 bases between. This CDR3 is 14 amino acids long.

The V gene is TRBV7-4, the J gene TRBJ2-5; TRBD2 aligns across 9 bases. CDR1 and CDR2 (germline): SGHVT, SQSDAQ. With 5 bases clipped from V and 5 bases from J, the junction kept 9 bases outside the gene matches. CDR3 length: 15 residues. CDR3: CASSPGLAPHETQYF. Written as DNA, the CDR3 is TGTGCCAGCAGCCCCGGACTAGCGCCCCACGAGACCCAGTACTTC.

This clone has a handful of counts. The rearrangement links TRBV19 to TRBJ2-2, with D tentatively TRBD2 (6 bases). Germline V lookup: CDR1 LNHDA, CDR2 SQIVND (reference sequence). V gave up 3 bases and J gave up 4 bases, with 21 bases separating them. There are 18 residues in the CDR3. The DNA for the CDR3 is TGTGCCAGTAGTATCGATCCCGACGATCGGGGAGGCACCGGGGAGCTGTTTTTT. It translates to CASSIDPDDRGGTGELFF.

This clone was recorded once. The rearrangement links TRBV2 to TRBJ2-1; weak D call: TRBD2 (6 bases). Trimming took 10 bases from V and 5 from J, leaving 15 bases between them. Germline lookup yields CDR1 SNHLY and CDR2 FYNNEI. The CDR3 extends over 13 amino acids. The CDR3 is CATRREHHNEQFF. As DNA, the CDR3 is TGTGCCACCCGGAGGGAACACCACAATGAGCAGTTCTTC.

This chain links TRBV27 with TRBJ2-7, with TRBD1 identical over 9 bases. The CDR3 contains 14 residues. V lost 10 bases, J lost 5 bases, and 12 bases stayed unmatched. CDR1 is MNHEY, CDR2 SMNVEV, per germline (reference sequence). The CDR3: CATRVGTGLHEQYF. The CDR3 nucleotides read TGTGCCACCAGGGTAGGGACAGGGCTGCACGAGCAGTACTTC.

The V call is TRBV4-3, the J call TRBJ2-7; no clear D. Germline V lookup: CDR1 LGHNA, CDR2 YSLEER. The V end lost 4 bases, the J end lost 4 bases, and 17 bases lay between the germline ends. The CDR3 is made up of 15 amino acids. CDR3 loop: CASSPWLDSRYEQYF. The CDR3 bases are TGCGCCAGCAGCCCGTGGTTAGATAGCCGTTACGAGCAGTACTTC.

This clone was detected only once. This rearrangement joins TRBV5-4 to TRBJ2-7; TRBD2 is a possible D gene (5 bases). CDR3 length equals 16 residues. Germline lookup yields CDR1 SGHNT and CDR2 YYREEE (reference sequence). The V gene lost 4 bases and the J gene lost 0 bases, with 17 bases spanning the gap. CDR3 protein: CASSVAAGPPSYEQYF. The CDR3 DNA is TGTGCCAGCAGCGTTGCGGCGGGCCCGCCCTCCTACGAGCAGTACTTC. The entire variable domain, with the rest obtained from reference TRBV5-4 and TRBJ2-7, is as follows: ETGVTQSPTHLIKTRGQQVTLRCSSQSGHNTVSWYQQALGQGPQFIFQYYREEENGRGNFPPRFSGLQFPNYSSELNVNALELDDSALYLCASSVAAGPPSYEQYFGPGTRLTVT.

The rearrangement joins TRBV5-1 to TRBJ2-7; TRBD2 matches 10 bases. V shed 0 bases and J 3 bases; nucleotides not matched to a gene: 3. The length of the CDR3 is 15 residues. Germline V gene sequence: CDR1 SGHRS, CDR2 YFSETQ. This CDR3 is CASSLEAGGNYEQYF. The CDR3 bases are TGCGCCAGCAGCTTGGAAGCGGGAGGGAACTACGAGCAGTACTTC.